This T cell receptor (beta chain) was sequenced in a study of blood T cell repertoires in COVID-19. Study-level background: The study drew acute and convalescent COVID-19 samples from the United States, Italy and Spain. PBMCs, B-cell-depleted T cells, or T cells provided the cDNA or gDNA that made up the material.

This clone has a handful of counts. The germline gives CDR1 LNHNV, CDR2 YYDKDF (reference sequence). The V and J ends lost 0 bases and 5 bases, in that order; junction bases with no gene match: 0. This CDR3 has 14 amino acids. The assay was immunoSEQ multiplex PCR, and TCRdb's table has in-frame clones only and misses some. The top ten clones hold over 2% of a sample with around 120,000 clones, 83% of them seen once. This chain joins TRBV15 and TRBJ2-2; TRBD2 aligns across 7 bases. The sample taken for sequencing was peripheral blood. The sequence was obtained from a man younger than 40 with acute or convalescent COVID-19. The DNA for the CDR3 is TGTGCCACCAGCAGAGAGCGGGGGACCGGGGAGCTGTTTTTT. Translation gives CATSRERGTGELFF.